This T cell receptor (beta chain) was sequenced for a study of early T cells in non-severe SARS-CoV-2 infection. Study-level information: Chains were unpaired, as sequencing was done on bulk RNA from unsorted whole blood.

The sample holds many counts of this clonotype. TCRdb ran MiXCR on the 5' RACE reads and lists one entry per CDR3 protein. The sample lists 64,000 or so distinct CDR3 sequences, roughly 12% seen once, with about 1.3% in the top ten. Germline-derived CDR1 and CDR2 are MNHEY and SVGEGT. The CDR3 runs to 13 residues. The germline V and J ends were trimmed by 4 bases and 1 base, with 8 bases remaining between them. The chain couples TRBV6-2 or TRBV6-3 to TRBJ2-7; D uncertain. The clonotype comes from an adult who was a healthcare worker with PCR-confirmed SARS-CoV-2 infection or an uninfected control (not recorded which). Sequences were derived from whole blood, sampled at baseline. The CDR3 protein is CASSWGISYEQYF. CDR3 in DNA: TGTGCCAGCAGTTGGGGAATTTCCTACGAGCAGTACTTC.